The clone carrying this T cell receptor (beta chain) was recorded only once. Its antigen remains unidentified. This entry is derived from a study of identifying expanded T cells in peripheral blood. Notes on the study in general: Technical replicates showed about 1.1 changed clones; roughly two weeks about 16.4; four weeks 19.

Only in-frame clones appear in the TCRdb table, and some are missing; sequencing was by immunoSEQ multiplex PCR. The sample lists 70,000 to 100,000 clones, about nine tenths seen once, with roughly 3.9% in the top ten. The CDR3 is 15 amino acids. Trimming stripped 1 base from V and 0 bases from J, with 8 bases between. The germline V gene has CDR1 LGHNA and CDR2 YNFKEQ. This TCR came from a person between 18 and 70 years old in good health. What was sequenced was blood. The chain combines TRBV4-2 with TRBJ2-3; no definite D call. The CDR3 DNA reads as TGTGCCAGCAGCCAAGGGGCGGAGAGCACAGATACGCAGTATTTT. It codes for CASSQGAESTDTQYF.